This TCR beta chain was captured by sequencing in a study of blood T cell repertoires in COVID-19. As for the study in general: From T cells, B-cell-depleted T cells, or PBMCs came the material, which was cDNA or gDNA.

Sequenced by immunoSEQ multiplex PCR; TCRdb stores in-frame clones only, minus some. The sample has some 300,000 clones; about 85% are singletons. Germline lookup yields CDR1 MDHEN and CDR2 SYDVKM. The CDR3 consists of 15 residues. V was pared by 8 bases and J by 3 bases, with 17 bases between. The specimen sequenced was peripheral blood. V usage is TRBV28 and J usage is TRBJ2-1; TRBD2 is a possible D gene (6 bases). This receptor was taken from a woman aged 45-65 years with active or convalescent COVID-19. The CDR3 is CASGGALEIYNEQFF. The CDR3 DNA sequence: TGTGCCAGCGGAGGGGCCCTCGAAATCTACAATGAGCAGTTCTTC.